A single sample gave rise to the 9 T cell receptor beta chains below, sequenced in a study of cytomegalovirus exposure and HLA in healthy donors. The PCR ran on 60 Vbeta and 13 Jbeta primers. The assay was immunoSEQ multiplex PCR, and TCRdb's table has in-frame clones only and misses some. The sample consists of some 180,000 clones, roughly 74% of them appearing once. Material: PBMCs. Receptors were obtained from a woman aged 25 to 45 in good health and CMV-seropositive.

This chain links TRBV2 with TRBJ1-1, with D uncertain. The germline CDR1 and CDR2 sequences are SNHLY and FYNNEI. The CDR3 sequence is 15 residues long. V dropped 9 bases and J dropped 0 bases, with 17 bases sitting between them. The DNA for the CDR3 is TGTGCCAGTCTTACCGACACGTCCATGAACACTGAAGCTTTCTTT. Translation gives CASLTDTSMNTEAFF.

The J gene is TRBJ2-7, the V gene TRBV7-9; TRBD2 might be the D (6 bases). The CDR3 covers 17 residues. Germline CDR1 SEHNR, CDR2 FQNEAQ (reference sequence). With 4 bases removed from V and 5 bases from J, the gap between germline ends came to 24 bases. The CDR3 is CASSSEGSPTEAHEQYF. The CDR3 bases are TGTGCCAGCAGCTCGGAGGGGTCCCCCACCGAGGCACACGAGCAGTACTTC.

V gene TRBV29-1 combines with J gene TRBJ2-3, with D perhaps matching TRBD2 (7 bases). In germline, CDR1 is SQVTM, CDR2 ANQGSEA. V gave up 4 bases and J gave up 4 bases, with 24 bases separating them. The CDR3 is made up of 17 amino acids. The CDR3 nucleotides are TGCAGCGTTGCCGGGGCGGGGGCCCCCTCTTCCGCAGATACGCAGTATTTT. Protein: CSVAGAGAPSSADTQYF.

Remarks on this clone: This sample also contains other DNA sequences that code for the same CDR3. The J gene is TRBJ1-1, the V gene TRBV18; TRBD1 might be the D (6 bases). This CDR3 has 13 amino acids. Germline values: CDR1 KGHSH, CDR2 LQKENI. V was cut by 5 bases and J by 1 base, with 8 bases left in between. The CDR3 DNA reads TGTGCCAGCTCAGGGGGCCGGAACACTGAAGCTTTCTTT. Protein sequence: CASSGGRNTEAFF.

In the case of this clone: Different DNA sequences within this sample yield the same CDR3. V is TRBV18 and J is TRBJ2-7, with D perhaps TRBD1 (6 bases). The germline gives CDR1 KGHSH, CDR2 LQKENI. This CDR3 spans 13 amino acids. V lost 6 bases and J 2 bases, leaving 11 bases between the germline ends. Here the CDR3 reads CASSPGQTYEQYF. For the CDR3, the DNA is TGTGCCAGCTCGCCCGGACAGACCTACGAGCAGTACTTC.

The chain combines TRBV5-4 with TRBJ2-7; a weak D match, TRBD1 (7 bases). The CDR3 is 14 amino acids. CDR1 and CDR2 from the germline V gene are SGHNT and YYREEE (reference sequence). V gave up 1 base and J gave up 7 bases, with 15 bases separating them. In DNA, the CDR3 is TGTGCCAGCAGCTTGTCCAGGGGGGCGAGTGAGCAGTACTTC. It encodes CASSLSRGASEQYF.

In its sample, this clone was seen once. The chain's CDR3 is CASSRLAEVTDTQYF. Here the CDR3 DNA reads TGCGCCAGCAGTCGACTAGCGGAAGTCACAGATACGCAGTATTTT. The V gene is TRBV4-1, the J gene TRBJ2-3, with 9 nucleotides matching TRBD2. V was clipped by 6 bases and J by 2 bases; unmatched bases: 6. The CDR3 sequence is 15 residues long. Per germline, CDR1 MGHRA and CDR2 YSYEKL.

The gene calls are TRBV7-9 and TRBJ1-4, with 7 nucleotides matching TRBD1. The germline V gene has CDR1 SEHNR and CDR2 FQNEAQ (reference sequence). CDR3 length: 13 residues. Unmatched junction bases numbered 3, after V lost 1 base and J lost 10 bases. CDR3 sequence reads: CASSLGGQAKLFF. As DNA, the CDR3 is TGTGCCAGCAGCTTAGGCGGACAGGCAAAACTGTTTTTT.

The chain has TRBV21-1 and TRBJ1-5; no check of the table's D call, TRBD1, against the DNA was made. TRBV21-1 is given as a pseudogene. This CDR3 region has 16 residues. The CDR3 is CASSKGQQYSNQPQHF. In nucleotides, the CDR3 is TGTGCCAGCAGCAAGGGACAGCAATATAGCAATCAGCCCCAGCATTTT.